The 10 T cell receptor beta chains in this list originate from one sample, sequenced in a study of beta chain features in type 1 diabetes. General study findings and limits: TCRB CDR3s from Type 1 diabetes patients were moderately but significantly shorter in all four CD4+ subsets.

Antigens of these TCRs are unknown. Of the isolated RNA, all was reverse transcribed, and so the sequenced material was expressed TCRB transcripts. TCRdb's copy holds only in-frame clones and misses some; the assay was immunoSEQ multiplex PCR. The sample has hundreds of thousands of clones; 11% to 15% are singletons. Sequencing was carried out using naive CD4+ T cells from blood. The receptor source for this set is a man in his late teens or twenties with type 1 diabetes.

In its sample, this clone was seen a few times. V is TRBV6-5 and J is TRBJ2-1; perhaps TRBD1 as D (6 bases). Trimming took off 6 bases at V and 4 bases at J, with 13 bases between the two ends. Germline V lookup: CDR1 MNHEY, CDR2 SVGAGI. The CDR3 is made up of 14 amino acids. DNA of the CDR3: TGTGCCAGCAGCAGCCTACAGGGATACAATGAGCAGTTCTTC. Translating gives CASSSLQGYNEQFF.

The V call is TRBV28, the J call TRBJ2-7; the match to TRBD1 covers 9 bases. Unmatched junction bases numbered 5, after V lost 8 bases and J lost 3 bases. CDR1 is MDHEN and CDR2 is SYDVKM in the germline V gene. The CDR3 covers 13 residues. In nucleotides, the CDR3 is TGTGCCAGCGGCACGGGACAGGGCTACGAGCAGTACTTC. Amino acids: CASGTGQGYEQYF.

In its sample, this clone was seen a few times. The V call is TRBV9, the J call TRBJ1-1; no definite D call. Germline lookup yields CDR1 SGDLS and CDR2 YYNGEE. The CDR3 contains 16 residues. V was clipped by 0 bases and J by 3 bases, with 15 bases between them. In DNA form, the CDR3 reads TGTGCCAGCAGCGTAGGCCCCCCGGGGAGGGACACTGAAGCTTTCTTT. Encoded protein: CASSVGPPGRDTEAFF. Together with reference TRBV9 and TRBJ1-1, the CDR3 gives the full variable domain: DSGVTQTPKHLITATGQRVTLRCSPRSGDLSVYWYQQSLDQGLQFLIQYYNGEERAKGNILERFSAQQFPDLHSELNLSSLELGDSALYFCASSVGPPGRDTEAFFGQGTRLTVV.

This chain uses TRBV30 with TRBJ2-3; 7 nucleotides align to TRBD1. V was pared by 0 bases and J by 2 bases, with 5 bases of the junction left unmatched. The germline V gene has CDR1 GTSNPN and CDR2 SVGIG (reference sequence). This CDR3 contains 15 residues. CDR3 DNA sequence: TGTGCCTGGAGTGTACGAACAGGGGACACAGATACGCAGTATTTT. The encoded protein is CAWSVRTGDTDTQYF.

This clone was counted between two and nine times. The CDR3 is CASSLGYSAGNTIYF. CDR3 DNA sequence: TGTGCCAGCAGCTTAGGGTACAGCGCTGGAAACACCATATATTTT. This chain links TRBV11-2 with TRBJ1-3; D remains unclear. The CDR3 is 15 amino acids. With 1 base removed from V and 2 bases from J, the gap between germline ends came to 9 bases. CDR1 is SGHAT and CDR2 is FQNNGV in the germline V gene.

This clone was observed a few times. This chain links TRBV4-1 with TRBJ1-2; D unresolved. The CDR3 is made up of 14 amino acids. Germline CDR1 is MGHRA and CDR2 is YSYEKL. The V end lost 4 bases, the J end lost 2 bases, and 11 bases lay between the germline ends. In nucleotides, the CDR3 is TGCGCCAGCAGCCTTCTCGGACTCAACTATGGCTACACCTTC. Its translation is CASSLLGLNYGYTF.

The chain is built from TRBV6-6 and TRBJ1-3; D is perhaps TRBD1 (5 bases). Trimming shortened V by 2 bases and J by 0 bases, and 11 bases separated the two germline ends. This CDR3 has 16 residues. The germline CDR1 and CDR2 sequences are MNHNY and SVGAGI (reference sequence). In DNA form, the CDR3 reads TGTGCCAGCAGTTACGGGGGGAGGGTCTCTGGAAACACCATATATTTT. Translated, it gives CASSYGGRVSGNTIYF.

The chain combines TRBV5-1 with TRBJ1-4, with D possibly matching TRBD1 (5 bases). The V gene lost 1 base and the J gene lost 0 bases, with 13 bases spanning the gap. The germline V gene encodes CDR1 SGHRS and CDR2 YFSETQ. The CDR3 covers 17 residues. The DNA for the CDR3 is TGCGCCAGCAGCTTGACGGCAGGGTCATCAACTAATGAAAAACTGTTTTTT. Its protein product is CASSLTAGSSTNEKLFF.

This clone was seen more than once but under ten times. The genes are TRBV19 and TRBJ2-6; no firm D call. The CDR3 has 16 amino acids. Per germline, CDR1 LNHDA and CDR2 SQIVND (reference sequence). V was trimmed by 3 bases and J by 1 base, leaving 10 bases between them. For the CDR3, the DNA is TGTGCCAGTAGTATCTCAAGAAGGTCTGGGGCCAACGTCCTGACTTTC. This codes for CASSISRRSGANVLTF.

CDR3 bases: TGTGCCAGCAGCTTAGGCCGGACAGGCCACTACGAGCAGTACTTC. Its translation is CASSLGRTGHYEQYF. V gene TRBV13 combines with J gene TRBJ2-7, with 7 bases aligning to TRBD1. CDR3 length equals 15 residues. The V segment lost 0 bases and the J segment 3 bases; nucleotides outside the gene matches: 5. Germline values: CDR1 PRHDT, CDR2 FYEKMQ (reference sequence).